This T cell receptor (beta chain) was captured by sequencing in a study of sequential checkpoint blockade in melanoma (dated by TCRdb to between 2019 and 2020). Background for the entire study: Patients were assigned by 1:1 randomization to either first-line nivolumab followed by ipilimumab (arm A) or ipilimumab followed by nivolumab (arm B). Maintenance nivolumab came after each of the two trial sequences.

Results and caveats for the whole study, not just this receptor: Larger, independent patient cohorts are needed to validate the response-prediction model that combines TCR metrics and mutation burden.

TCRbeta CDR3 regions were immunosequenced from genomic DNA with the immunoSEQ Assay. Before high-throughput sequencing, genomic DNA was amplified using bias-controlled multiplex PCR. Concerning the study's data processing: To quantify the absolute abundance of each unique TCRbeta CDR3 region, the sequences were collapsed and filtered. Clonality, defined as 1 minus Pielou's evenness, was calculated using only productive rearrangements. Clones with significantly greater frequencies in on-treatment versus baseline samples were identified using a previously published method. TCRdb limited this immuneACCESS table to in-frame rearrangements with V and J called. A share of clones is missing; checked studies link under half to unresolved V genes, and the rest is unexplained. V, J and clone size are taken as reported in that table, and D and trimming were inferred from the DNA itself. Within this sample are more than 5,000 clones, with 50% to 70% of them counted one time only. The ten largest account for about a sixth of the sample.

The sample's treatment or condition label is to be understood as: randomized to nivolumab then ipilimumab (arm A) or the reverse (arm B). Prior DNA-damaging chemotherapy had not been received by any trial patient. A FACS Aria II flow cytometer was used to sort live CD3+CD8+ cells that were negative for CD19 and CD56 from thawed PBMCs. The samples were obtained from melanoma patients enrolled in CheckMate 064, an open-label, randomized phase II trial testing sequential checkpoint blockade. Peripheral blood mononuclear cells were collected by leukapheresis, purified with Ficoll-Paque, and frozen in human serum with roughly 10% DMSO. Immediately after sorting, the purity of sorted blood CD3+CD8+ cells was verified to be >95%, after which DNA was extracted. On this clone: Its recognized antigen is unknown. Qualities for individual bases were not recorded, and no much larger clone is one base off.

Sequences were derived from CD8+ T cells sorted from blood (inferred from file names), sampled from a patient given nivolumab and ipilimumab in sequence. The sequence was obtained from a human donor with melanoma.

DNA sequence: TGTGCCAGCAGCGGGTCTCCGGGACTAGCGGGAGGCGACACCGGGGAGCTGTTTTTT. Its protein reads: CASSGSPGLAGGDTGELFF. The chain was built from TRBV4-2 and TRBJ2-2; 15 central bases correspond to TRBD2. From its cysteine to its phenylalanine, the CDR3 spans 19 amino acids. Left in the record is the CDR3 DNA by itself, 57 bases read in frame from the first base. Trimming leaves V shorter by 5 bases and J shorter by 3 bases, with the junction holding 10 bases beyond the gene matches. In the germline V gene, CDR1 corresponds to LGHNA and CDR2 to YNFKEQ.